These 10 T cell receptor beta chains share one sample of origin, sequenced in a study of CD8 T cells in ankylosing spondylitis. TCRdb processed the 5' RACE reads anew with MiXCR; each CDR3 protein has one entry. The table has about 750,000 distinct CDR3 sequences, under 20% seen once. No cognate antigen is known for these TCRs. Study observations and caveats: Ankylosing spondylitis blood appeared to be characterized by a TCR beta motif of 8 or 9 highly homologous variants.

The sequenced sample consisted of blood, either unsorted or a sorted T cell fraction (not recorded which). All receptors derive from a male donor with ankylosing spondylitis.

This clonotype appeared a few times. This rearrangement joins TRBV15 to TRBJ1-4; D unresolved. Germline-derived CDR1 and CDR2 are LNHNV and YYDKDF (reference sequence). Between the trimmed V and J ends, which lost 0 bases and 7 bases, there was a span of 9 bases. This CDR3 has 14 residues. The DNA of the CDR3 is TGTGCCACCAGCAGAGATCTTGTGGCTGAAAAACTGTTTTTT. Its protein is CATSRDLVAEKLFF.

V gene TRBV5-1 combines with J gene TRBJ2-7, with 8 bases fitting TRBD2. With V trimmed by 4 bases and J by 3 bases, 6 bases remained unmatched. The CDR3 length is 14 residues. In germline, CDR1 is SGHRS, CDR2 YFSETQ. The CDR3 loop is CASSIGLANYEQYF. The DNA of the CDR3 is TGCGCCAGCAGCATCGGACTAGCCAACTACGAGCAGTACTTC.

The rearrangement joins TRBV29-1 to TRBJ2-1; D is uncertain. Trimming left V 4 bases short and J 6 bases short, with 13 bases between. CDR1 is SQVTM, CDR2 ANQGSEA, per germline. The CDR3 sequence is 13 residues long. CDR3 coding DNA: TGCAGCGTTGTATCCACAGTAGGCAATGAGCAGTTCTTC. Protein sequence: CSVVSTVGNEQFF.

The chain uses TRBV3-1 and TRBJ2-1; weak D call: TRBD1 (6 bases). Germline CDR1 LGHDT, CDR2 YNNKEL (reference sequence). V was cut by 0 bases and J by 3 bases, with 12 bases left in between. The CDR3 consists of 16 residues. Here the CDR3 reads CASSQDHREYYNEQFF. In nucleotides, the CDR3 is TGTGCCAGCAGCCAAGACCACAGGGAATACTACAATGAGCAGTTCTTC.

The chain recombines TRBV5-1 with TRBJ1-1; no clear D gene. The CDR3 runs 14 residues. Germline loops: CDR1 SGHRS, CDR2 YFSETQ. V was cut by 0 bases and J by 4 bases, with 10 bases left in between. DNA of the CDR3: TGCGCCAGCAGCTTGGACGGGTTGGGCACTGAAGCTTTCTTT. Amino acids: CASSLDGLGTEAFF.

The chain has TRBV9 and TRBJ2-2; D is undetermined. V lost 4 bases and J lost 3, with 16 bases in between. Germline V gives CDR1 SGDLS, CDR2 YYNGEE. The CDR3 is 16 amino acids. The CDR3 sequence is CASSSHPRMYTGELFF. CDR3 coding DNA: TGTGCCAGCAGCTCACACCCCCGAATGTACACCGGGGAGCTGTTTTTT.

This clonotype was counted ten times or more. The CDR3 DNA reads as TGCAGTGCTCAGATTTCGTGGGGTACAGATACGCAGTATTTT. Translation: CSAQISWGTDTQYF. The chain joins TRBV20-1 to TRBJ2-3; no clear D gene. Deletions cut 5 bases from V and 3 bases from J, with 15 bases between. The CDR3 consists of 14 residues. The germline gives CDR1 DFQATT, CDR2 SNEGSKA (reference sequence).

V is TRBV6-5 and J is TRBJ2-7; 8 nucleotides agree with TRBD1. V lost 0 bases to trimming and J lost 4 bases; unmatched junction nucleotides: 2. The CDR3 loop spans 14 amino acids. Germline V gene sequence: CDR1 MNHEY, CDR2 SVGAGI. The CDR3 reads CASSYSDRGYEQYF. The CDR3, as DNA: TGTGCCAGCAGTTACTCCGACAGGGGTTACGAGCAGTACTTC.

Only a few counts were recorded for this clonotype. The chain recombines TRBV20-1 with TRBJ1-2, with 8 bases matching TRBD1. The V gene end was trimmed by 4 bases and the J gene end by 5 bases; junction bases not matched to a gene: 6. CDR1 and CDR2 (germline): DFQATT, SNEGSKA (reference sequence). The CDR3 has 13 amino acids. The CDR3 region is CSATPTGEYGYTF. For the CDR3, the DNA is TGCAGTGCTACACCGACAGGGGAATATGGCTACACCTTC.

This clonotype was picked up a small number of times. The V gene is TRBV18, the J gene TRBJ2-2, with D hard to call. Germline assignment: CDR1 KGHSH and CDR2 LQKENI. Between the trimmed V and J ends, which lost 0 bases and 0 bases, there was a span of 5 bases. CDR3 length equals 15 residues. CDR3 region: CASSPPAANTGELFF. DNA for the CDR3: TGTGCCAGCTCACCACCGGCTGCGAACACCGGGGAGCTGTTTTTT.